Shown below are 29 T cell receptor beta chains from a single sample sequenced in a study of shared clonotypes between healthy human individuals. The data were produced by immunoSEQ multiplex PCR, yet TCRdb's version contains in-frame clones alone and is incomplete. This sample yields about 110,000 clones, of which 55% to 70% are seen a single time; 24% belongs to the top ten. The sample consisted of memory CD8+ T cells sorted from blood. Described subset: CD45RO+ cells pooled with CCR7-negative TemRA cells. These receptors were collected from a woman in her 30s in good health.

The V gene is TRBV7-3, the J gene TRBJ2-7; TRBD2 might be the D (6 bases). Germline V gene data show CDR1 as SGHTA and CDR2 as FQGTGA. The CDR3 runs 17 residues. The V end was cut by 0 bases, the J end by 3 bases, with 18 bases between. This CDR3 is CASSLTGGSRSIYEQYF. DNA for the CDR3: TGTGCCAGCAGCTTAACGGGGGGAAGTCGTTCTATCTACGAGCAGTACTTC. Supplemented by reference TRBV7-3 and TRBJ2-7, the full variable domain reads GAGVSQTPSNKVTEKGKYVELRCDPISGHTALYWYRQSLGQGPEFLIYFQGTGAADDSGLPNDRFFAVRPEGSVSTLKIQRTERGDSAVYLCASSLTGGSRSIYEQYFGPGTRLTVT.

The chain has TRBV27 and TRBJ1-5; no firm D call. The CDR3 runs 14 residues. Deletions cut 2 bases from V and 3 bases from J, with 8 bases between. In germline, CDR1 is MNHEY, CDR2 SMNVEV (reference sequence). For the CDR3, the DNA is TGTGCCAGCAGTTTAGGGCAGAACAATCAGCCCCAGCATTTT. It yields the protein CASSLGQNNQPQHF.

Many counts were recorded for this clone. The chain couples TRBV4-1 to TRBJ2-5; D uncertain. The length of the CDR3 is 14 residues. Looked up from germline, CDR1 is MGHRA and CDR2 is YSYEKL. With 1 base removed from V and 2 bases from J, the gap between germline ends came to 8 bases. The CDR3 coding sequence is TGCGCCAGCAGCCAAGGTTCTCTACAAGAGACCCAGTACTTC. Its protein is CASSQGSLQETQYF.

The sample holds a few counts of this clone. J is TRBJ1-1 and V is TRBV29-1, with a possible D match to TRBD1 (5 bases). The V end was cut by 4 bases, the J end by 1 base, with 10 bases between. The CDR3 loop spans 13 amino acids. CDR1 is SQVTM and CDR2 is ANQGSEA in the germline V gene. The CDR3 reads CSVGKGENTEAFF. The CDR3 nucleotides are TGCAGCGTTGGAAAAGGGGAGAACACTGAAGCTTTCTTT.

This clone has just one count. The chain links TRBV7-9 to TRBJ2-7, with TRBD2 matching over 7 bases. Germline assignment: CDR1 SEHNR and CDR2 FQNEAQ (reference sequence). The CDR3 covers 16 residues. V gave up 1 base and J gave up 4 bases; unmatched junction bases: 10. The CDR3 loop is CASSLEYAGAGYEQYF. Here the CDR3 DNA reads TGTGCCAGCAGCTTAGAATATGCGGGAGCGGGATACGAGCAGTACTTC.

The chain recombines TRBV19 with TRBJ2-3; 10 bases are shared with TRBD2. Germline V lookup: CDR1 LNHDA, CDR2 SQIVND (reference sequence). V gave up 2 bases and J gave up 5 bases; unmatched junction bases: 1. The CDR3 covers 14 residues. The CDR3 bases are TGTGCCAGTAGTATACTAGCGGGAGAAGATACGCAGTATTTT. It is translated as CASSILAGEDTQYF.

This sequence joins TRBV5-6 and TRBJ2-7, with 7 bases that match TRBD2. CDR1 is SGHDT and CDR2 is YYEEEE in the germline V gene. J was trimmed by 0 bases and V by 4 bases; bases with no gene match: 1. The length of the CDR3 is 13 residues. The CDR3 sequence: CASSRGDSYEQYF. The CDR3 nucleotides read TGTGCCAGCAGCCGGGGGGACTCCTACGAGCAGTACTTC.

The chain links TRBV11-1 to TRBJ2-7; D not resolved. Trimming cost V 5 bases and J 1 base, with 15 bases left between them. Germline V gene lookup returns CDR1 SGHAT and CDR2 FQDESV (reference sequence). CDR3 size: 15 residues. CDR3: CASSETTTPSYEQYF. CDR3 DNA: TGTGCCAGCAGCGAGACAACTACTCCTTCCTACGAGCAGTACTTC.

The CDR3 spells CASSFGEDYEQYF. DNA for the CDR3: TGTGCCAGCAGCTTTGGGGAGGACTACGAGCAGTACTTC. This chain links TRBV11-2 with TRBJ2-7; tentative D call: TRBD2 (6 bases). The germline V gene has CDR1 SGHAT and CDR2 FQNNGV. This CDR3 is built from 13 residues. Trimming took 3 bases from V and 3 from J, leaving 9 bases between them.

To note about this clone: The junction and the germline gene differ at one end; a read error may be behind it. CDR3 amino acids: CASSDSTSGSNEQFF. The CDR3 nucleotides read TGTGCCAGCAGTGACTCGACTAGCGGGAGCAATGAGCAGTTCTTC. The chain has TRBV6-5 and TRBJ2-1; 12 bases fit TRBD2. Germline-derived CDR1 and CDR2 are MNHEY and SVGAGI. The CDR3 length is 15 residues.

Comments on this clone: Other DNA variants within this sample encode the same CDR3. The rearrangement links TRBV13 to TRBJ2-3; 9 nucleotides agree with TRBD1. Per the germline V gene, CDR1 is PRHDT and CDR2 is FYEKMQ (reference sequence). CDR3 length equals 13 residues. Germline trimming cut 6 bases from V and 6 bases from J; bases unmatched to any gene: 4. The CDR3, as DNA: TGTGCCAGCAGTAACAGGGGGCCGGATACGCAGTATTTT. This gives the protein CASSNRGPDTQYF.

The chain couples TRBV28 to TRBJ2-5; 9 bases fit TRBD2. V gave up 8 bases and J gave up 5 bases; unmatched junction bases: 15. Germline assignment: CDR1 MDHEN and CDR2 SYDVKM. CDR3 size: 16 residues. The CDR3 coding sequence is TGTGCCAGCGCCTTTCAGGGGCGGGAGGGGTTGGAGACCCAGTACTTC. This sequence encodes CASAFQGREGLETQYF.

The CDR3 loop reads CASSEDRTYEQYF. The CDR3 bases are TGTGCCAGCAGCGAAGACAGAACCTACGAGCAGTACTTC. V and J are TRBV7-8 and TRBJ2-7; D perhaps matches TRBD1 (5 bases). The germline V gene has CDR1 SGHVS and CDR2 FQNEAQ. The CDR3 totals 13 residues. V lost 5 bases to trimming and J lost 2 bases, with 10 bases between them.

The chain employs TRBV28 and TRBJ2-5; D perhaps matches TRBD2 (5 bases). V was shortened by 8 bases and J by 2 bases, with 15 bases between the two germline ends. Germline V gene lookup returns CDR1 MDHEN and CDR2 SYDVKM. This CDR3 is built from 14 residues. The CDR3 spells CASLREGRQETQYF. The CDR3 nucleotides read TGTGCCAGCTTGCGCGAGGGCAGGCAAGAGACCCAGTACTTC. Using reference TRBV28 and TRBJ2-5 for the parts outside the CDR3, the full variable domain is DVKVTQSSRYLVKRTGEKVFLECVQDMDHENMFWYRQDPGLGLRLIYFSYDVKMKEKGDIPEGYSVSREKKERFSLILESASTNQTSMYLCASLREGRQETQYFGPGTRLLVL.

In its sample, this clone was seen a few times. The V gene is TRBV2, the J gene TRBJ1-3; possibly TRBD1 for D (5 bases). The CDR3 sequence is 14 residues long. The germline V and J ends were trimmed by 1 base and 3 bases, with 7 bases remaining between them. CDR1 and CDR2 from the germline V gene are SNHLY and FYNNEI. CDR3: CASSEEGYGNTIYF. In nucleotides, the CDR3 is TGTGCCAGCAGTGAAGAGGGGTATGGAAACACCATATATTTT.

This sequence joins TRBV7-9 and TRBJ2-1; D might be TRBD2 (5 bases). Trimming stripped 7 bases from V and 4 bases from J, with 17 bases between. The CDR3 loop spans 15 amino acids. CDR1 SEHNR and CDR2 FQNEAQ come from the germline V gene (reference sequence). The CDR3 loop is CASMASGIRYNEQFF. The CDR3 nucleotides are TGTGCCAGCATGGCCAGCGGCATACGGTACAATGAGCAGTTCTTC.

This clone showed up just a few times. The V and J genes are TRBV6-1 and TRBJ2-3, with TRBD2 as a possible D gene (6 bases). V was shortened by 4 bases and J by 4 bases, with 12 bases between the two germline ends. The CDR3 spans 14 residues. CDR1 is MNHNS, CDR2 SASEGT, per germline. As DNA, the CDR3 is TGTGCCAGCAGTGCCCTTTCGGGGGCAGATACGCAGTATTTT. Translated: CASSALSGADTQYF.

This clone has only one observation. This sequence joins TRBV5-5 and TRBJ1-2; a possible D gene is TRBD1 (6 bases). The CDR3 covers 13 residues. Trimming cost V 2 bases and J 4 bases, with 9 bases left between them. Germline assignment: CDR1 SGHKS and CDR2 YYEKEE (reference sequence). CDR3 nucleotides: TGTGCCAGCAGCTTCGACAGGAGCTATGGCTACACCTTC. Its translation is CASSFDRSYGYTF.

This clone was seen a single time. The chain links TRBV5-1 to TRBJ2-3; 9 positions agree with TRBD1. The CDR3 is made up of 15 amino acids. Germline CDR1 SGHRS, CDR2 YFSETQ. V lost 0 bases and J lost 5; bases outside the gene matches: 4. CDR3 nucleotides: TGCGCCAGCAGCTTGGAGGACAGGGGTGGAGATACGCAGTATTTT. Residues: CASSLEDRGGDTQYF.

A few counts support this clone. V gene TRBV5-5 combines with J gene TRBJ1-2; D is unclear. The germline gives CDR1 SGHKS, CDR2 YYEKEE (reference sequence). V was trimmed by 6 bases and J by 4 bases, leaving 16 bases between them. This CDR3 has 14 residues. The CDR3 DNA reads TGTGCCAGCACCCGAACGCTTGATGCCTATGGCTACACCTTC. This sequence encodes CASTRTLDAYGYTF.

The chain's CDR3 is CASIYPGTLNQPQHF. CDR3 nucleotides: TGTGCCAGCATCTACCCCGGGACACTCAATCAGCCCCAGCATTTT. This chain connects TRBV6-4 to TRBJ1-5, with D possibly TRBD1 on 6 matching bases. The CDR3 runs to 15 residues. The germline V gene has CDR1 MRHNA and CDR2 SNTAGT. The V end was cut by 7 bases, the J end by 3 bases, with 16 bases between.

This clone was observed a handful of times. This sequence joins TRBV5-1 and TRBJ1-2; tentatively, D is TRBD1 (5 bases). The CDR3 length is 15 residues. The V end lost 2 bases, the J end lost 4 bases, and 15 bases lay between the germline ends. Looked up from germline, CDR1 is SGHRS and CDR2 is YFSETQ. The CDR3 DNA sequence: TGCGCCAGCAGCTTTTTTACGGGGGATTTCTATGGCTACACCTTC. Its protein is CASSFFTGDFYGYTF.

J is TRBJ2-7 and V is TRBV11-2; 7 bases fit TRBD2. Germline CDR1 SGHAT, CDR2 FQNNGV. CDR3 length equals 16 residues. The V and J ends lost 4 bases and 0 bases, in that order; junction bases with no gene match: 9. The CDR3 DNA follows: TGTGCCAGCAGCTCCCGGTGGCTAGCGGCCTCCTACGAGCAGTACTTC. This codes for CASSSRWLAASYEQYF.

Comment on this clone: A much larger clone is a single base away; this may be a read error. As DNA, the CDR3 is TGTGCCAGCAGCTTGACTAGCGGGATCACCTACAAGCAGTACTTC. Residues: CASSLTSGITYKQYF. The chain combines TRBV5-5 with TRBJ2-5, with 10 bases identical to TRBD2. Trimming cost V 1 base and J 11 bases; bases outside gene matches: 11. The CDR3 has 15 amino acids. Germline V gene data show CDR1 as SGHKS and CDR2 as YYEKEE (reference sequence).

The chain uses TRBV4-2 and TRBJ2-1; 11 bases line up with TRBD2. Germline CDR1 reads LGHNA; CDR2 reads YNFKEQ. There are 17 residues in the CDR3. The V gene end was trimmed by 2 bases and the J gene end by 8 bases; junction bases not matched to a gene: 11. DNA of the CDR3: TGTGCCAGCAGCCAACTTAGCGGGAGGGCCGCGATCTATGAGCAGTTCTTC. Encoded protein: CASSQLSGRAAIYEQFF.

By proportion, this clone is medium-sized. The V and J genes are TRBV2 and TRBJ2-1; D remains ambiguous. V gave up 6 bases and J gave up 7 bases, with 10 bases separating them. The CDR3 extends over 12 amino acids. Germline CDR1 reads SNHLY; CDR2 reads FYNNEI. The chain's CDR3 is CASSPDSNEQFF. In DNA, the CDR3 is TGTGCCAGCAGCCCCGACTCTAATGAGCAGTTCTTC.

This clone was seen repeatedly, ten times or more. The chain couples TRBV6-4 to TRBJ1-4; D unresolved. The CDR3 extends over 15 amino acids. In germline, CDR1 is MRHNA, CDR2 SNTAGT. Deletions cut 0 bases from V and 5 bases from J, with 10 bases between. The CDR3 nucleotides read TGTGCCAGCAGTGACTCGGGAGGAGAAAATGAAAAACTGTTTTTT. Amino acids: CASSDSGGENEKLFF.

This chain uses TRBV15 with TRBJ1-2; possibly TRBD1 for D (6 bases). V was pared by 1 base and J by 4 bases, with 10 bases between. Germline V gene sequence: CDR1 LNHNV, CDR2 YYDKDF (reference sequence). This CDR3 comprises 14 residues. CDR3 nucleotides: TGTGCCACCAGCAGAGGGGGGCGCTTCTATGGCTACACCTTC. This sequence encodes CATSRGGRFYGYTF.

The sample holds a few counts of this clone. V and J are TRBV7-9 and TRBJ2-1, with 7 bases lining up with TRBD1. From germline, CDR1 is SEHNR and CDR2 FQNEAQ (reference sequence). This CDR3 is built from 14 residues. The J segment lost 4 bases and the V segment lost 8 bases, leaving 8 bases of the junction unmatched. CDR3 nucleotide sequence: TGTGCCAGCGCCGGACAGGCAAATTACAATGAGCAGTTCTTC. This translates into CASAGQANYNEQFF.